This TCR beta chain is from a study of T-cell reconstitution after alpha-beta-depleted transplantation in children. Using unique molecular identifiers, the investigators prepared the TCRbeta library. TCRdb ran MiXCR on the PCR reads and lists one entry per CDR3 protein. This sample yields about 980,000 distinct CDR3 sequences, of which roughly 29% are seen a single time; under 30% belongs to the top ten. The ends lost 7 bases at V and 6 bases at J; junction bases unmatched: 12. Per the germline V gene, CDR1 is MNHNS and CDR2 is SASEGT. The CDR3 covers 15 residues. This receptor was obtained from a boy under two years old who had a stem cell transplant for SCID, so the T cells may come from the graft donor. The input for sequencing was PBMCs, mostly from graft donor cells, taken 360 days after TCRalphabeta/CD19-depleted stem cell transplant. The V call is TRBV6-1, the J call TRBJ1-2; 9 nucleotides match TRBD1. The CDR3 is CASTRRPGTGNGYTF. DNA of the CDR3: TGTGCCAGCACCAGACGCCCCGGGACAGGGAATGGCTACACCTTC.